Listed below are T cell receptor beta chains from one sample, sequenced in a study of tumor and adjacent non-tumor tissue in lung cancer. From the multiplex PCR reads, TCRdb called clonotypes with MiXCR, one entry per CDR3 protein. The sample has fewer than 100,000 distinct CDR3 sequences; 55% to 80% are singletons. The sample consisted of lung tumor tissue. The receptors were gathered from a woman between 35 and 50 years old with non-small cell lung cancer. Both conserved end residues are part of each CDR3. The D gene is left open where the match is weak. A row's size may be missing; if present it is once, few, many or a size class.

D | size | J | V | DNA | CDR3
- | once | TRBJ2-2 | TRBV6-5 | TGTGCCAGCAGCCGTGACGGTGCCATCCGGGAGCTGTTTTTT | CASSRDGAIRELFF
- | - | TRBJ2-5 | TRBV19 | TGTGCCAGTGGTATCCGAGAGACCCAGTACTTC | CASGIRETQYF
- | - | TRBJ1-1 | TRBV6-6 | TGTGCCGACAGCTCCAGGGGTATCGCTGAAGCTTTCTTT | CADSSRGIAEAFF
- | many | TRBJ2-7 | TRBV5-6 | TGTGCCAGCAGCTTGCAACGGATCCAGTACTTC | CASSLQRIQYF
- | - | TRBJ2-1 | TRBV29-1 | TGCAGCATTACCACACAGGAGGAGAAGTTCTTC | CSITTQEEKFF
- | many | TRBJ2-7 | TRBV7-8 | TGTGCCAGCAGCCCGACTGGACGGGGATCCTACGAGCAGTACTTC | CASSPTGRGSYEQYF
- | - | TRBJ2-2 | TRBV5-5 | TGTGGCACCAGCTTGATTTTTGGCCACAGCGGGGAGCTGTTTTTT | CGTSLIFGHSGELFF
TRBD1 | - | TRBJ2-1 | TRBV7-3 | TGTGACAGCAGCCCCGGACAGGGGGCCAACAATGAGCAGTTCTTC | CDSSPGQGANNEQFF
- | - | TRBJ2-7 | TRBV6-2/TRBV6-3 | TGTGCCAGTTGTCCGGAAGCGATGGAACTCTCCTACGAGCAGTACTTC | CASCPEAMELSYEQYF
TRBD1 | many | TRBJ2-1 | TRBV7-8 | TGTGCCAGCAGCTTACCAGGGGGACCCTACAATGAGCAGTTCTTC | CASSLPGGPYNEQFF
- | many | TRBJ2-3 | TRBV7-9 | TGTGCCAGCAGCTTAGCAGGAAATACGCAGTATTTT | CASSLAGNTQYF
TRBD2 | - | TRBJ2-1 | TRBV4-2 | TGTGCCACCAGCCAATACAATGGACTAGCGGGAGACAGTGGCACCAACAATGGGCAATTCTTC | CATSQYNGLAGDSGTNNGQFF
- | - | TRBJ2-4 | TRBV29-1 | TGCAGCGTGGGGGGACTGACAGGGAGTAGGCACATTCGGTACTTC | CSVGGLTGSRHIRYF
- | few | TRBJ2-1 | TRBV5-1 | TGCGCCAGCAGCTTGGGGTCAGGGTACAATGAGCAGTTCTTC | CASSLGSGYNEQFF
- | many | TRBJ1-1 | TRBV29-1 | TGCAGCGTTGACAGGGGAGTGAACACTGAAGCTTTCTTT | CSVDRGVNTEAFF
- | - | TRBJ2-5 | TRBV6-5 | TGTGCTACAGGATCACAAAAAGAGATCCAGTACTTC | CATGSQKEIQYF
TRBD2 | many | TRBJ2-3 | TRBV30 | TGTGCCTGGACGGGAGGAGCAGATACGCAGTATTTT | CAWTGGADTQYF
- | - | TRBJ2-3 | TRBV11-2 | TGTGCCAGCAGCCCTATAAGCGCGGCAAATAGGCAGTATTTT | CASSPISAANRQYF
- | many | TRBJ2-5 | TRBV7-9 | TGTGCCAGCACCCCATTGGAGACCCAGTACTTC | CASTPLETQYF
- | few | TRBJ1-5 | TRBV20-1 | TGCAGTGCTAGAGATTCCGGCGGTAGCAATCAGCCCCAGCATTTT | CSARDSGGSNQPQHF
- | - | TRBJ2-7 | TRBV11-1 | TGTGCCAGCAGCTTCCGAGCAGACGGGGTCTACAAGCAATATTTC | CASSFRADGVYKQYF
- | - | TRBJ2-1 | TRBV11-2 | TGTGCTAGCAGCGTGACGGGGGCAGTCAATGAGCGGCTCTTC | CASSVTGAVNERLF
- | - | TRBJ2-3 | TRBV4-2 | TGTACCAGCAGCCCCCTAAGCAGGGGTACAGATACGCCGTATTTT | CTSSPLSRGTDTPYF
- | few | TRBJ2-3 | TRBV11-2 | TGTGCTAGCAGCACTCAGACAGCCAGCACAGATACGCAGTATTTT | CASSTQTASTDTQYF
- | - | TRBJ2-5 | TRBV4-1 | TGCGCCAACAGCCTGGGGGTCGGCACCCAAGAGACCCAATACTTC | CANSLGVGTQETQYF
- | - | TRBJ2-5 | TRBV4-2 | TGTGCCAGCAGTCTGGGGGAGTCAGAGACCCAGTACTTC | CASSLGESETQYF
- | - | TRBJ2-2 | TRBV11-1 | TGCGCCAGCAACTCCCGGGCATTAGGAACCGGGGAGCTGTTTTTT | CASNSRALGTGELFF
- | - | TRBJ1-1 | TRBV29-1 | TGCAGCGATGACTGGGACACCCAGGGAGCTTTCTTT | CSDDWDTQGAFF
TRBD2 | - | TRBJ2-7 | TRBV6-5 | TGTGCCGGCACTGCAGCGGGGGACTACGAGCAATACTTC | CAGTAAGDYEQYF